A selection of T cell receptor beta chains follows, all from one sample in a study of T cell responses to AZD1222 COVID-19 vaccine. The table came from immunoSEQ multiplex PCR; TCRdb's copy has only in-frame clones and leaves some out. The sample lists roughly 55,000 clones, about 90% occurring once. Specimen: peripheral blood, collected on day 0 of AZD1222 vaccination. The receptors were sampled from an adult in good health. Each CDR3 is given with its conserved first and last residue. D genes are given only for firm matches. Rows may omit the clone size; those that give it use once, few, many or a size class.

>15|TRBJ1-2|TRBV6-1|.|TRBD1
CASSEFPGQGYGYTF
TGTGCCAGCAGTGAATTCCCGGGACAGGGGTATGGCTACACCTTC
>15|TRBJ2-7|TRBV28|.|.
CASSSAGAPSYEQYF
TGTGCCAGCAGTTCTGCAGGGGCTCCCTCCTACGAGCAGTACTTC
>14|TRBJ1-5|TRBV5-5|.|.
CASSLRGSNQPQHF
TGTGCCAGCAGCTTAAGGGGTAGCAATCAGCCCCAGCATTTT
>14|TRBJ1-5|TRBV2|.|.
CATDRTEGNQPQHF
TGTGCCACAGACAGGACTGAGGGCAATCAGCCCCAGCATTTT
>14|TRBJ1-2|TRBV18|.|TRBD1
CASSPQGTGGGYTF
TGTGCCAGCTCACCACAGGGGACAGGGGGTGGCTACACCTTC
>14|TRBJ2-3|TRBV6-2/TRBV6-3|.|TRBD2
CASSPGGRADTQYF
TGTGCCAGCAGTCCGGGGGGGCGGGCAGATACGCAGTATTTT
>16|TRBJ2-1|TRBV9|.|.
CASSVVSSTGIGEQFF
TGTGCCAGCAGCGTAGTGAGTAGCACAGGCATCGGTGAGCAGTTCTTC
>16|TRBJ1-5|TRBV19|.|.
CASSIYVGGAGQPQHF
TGTGCCAGTAGTATATATGTTGGGGGGGCGGGTCAGCCCCAGCATTTT
>13|TRBJ2-3|TRBV11-3|.|.
CASSLAGPDTQYF
TGTGCCAGCAGCTTAGCAGGTCCAGATACGCAGTATTTT
>15|TRBJ2-7|TRBV7-2|.|.
CASTLDVLYGDEQYF
TGTGCCAGCACCCTAGATGTACTATACGGGGACGAGCAGTACTTC
>12|TRBJ2-7|TRBV18|.|.
CASSEQGYEQYF
TGTGCCAGCTCAGAACAGGGTTACGAGCAGTACTTC
>14|TRBJ2-7|TRBV2|.|TRBD1
CASSEGQGAREQYF
TGTGCCAGCAGTGAAGGTCAGGGGGCGCGGGAGCAGTACTTC
>14|TRBJ1-5|TRBV2|few|.
CASSSTGTQQPQHF
TGTGCCAGCAGTTCTACAGGGACACAACAGCCCCAGCATTTT
>16|TRBJ2-3|TRBV5-6|.|TRBD2
CASSRTSGGPTDTQYF
TGTGCCAGCAGCCGAACTAGCGGGGGACCTACAGATACGCAGTATTTT
>14|TRBJ2-7|TRBV6-5|.|.
CASSYPQGGHEQYF
TGTGCCAGCAGCTATCCCCAGGGTGGGCACGAGCAGTACTTC
>15|TRBJ2-3|TRBV6-5|.|.
CASSYTGTSTDTQYF
TGTGCCAGCAGTTACACAGGGACTAGCACAGATACGCAGTATTTT
>14|TRBJ1-2|TRBV27|.|.
CASSPPGLNYGYTF
TGTGCCAGCAGCCCCCCAGGGCTTAACTATGGCTACACCTTC
>14|TRBJ2-1|TRBV7-9|.|.
CASSLAGIGNEQFF
TGTGCCAGCAGCTTAGCGGGGATCGGCAATGAGCAGTTCTTC
>16|TRBJ2-3|TRBV27|.|.
CASSRIDRKGTDTQYF
TGTGCCAGCAGTCGGATCGACAGAAAAGGCACAGATACGCAGTATTTT
>14|TRBJ1-3|TRBV5-1|.|.
CASRPISSGNTIYF
TGCGCCAGCAGACCTATTAGCTCTGGAAACACCATATATTTT
>15|TRBJ1-2|TRBV30|once|.
CAWSKGLGRNYGYTF
TGTGCCTGGAGTAAGGGTCTAGGGCGGAACTATGGCTACACCTTC
>15|TRBJ2-2|TRBV5-8|.|TRBD2
CASSLAGLNTGELFF
TGTGCCAGCAGCTTAGCGGGGCTGAACACCGGGGAGCTGTTTTTT
>19|TRBJ1-5|TRBV6-2/TRBV6-3|.|.
CASSSPVFSGQNSNQPQHF
TGTGCCAGCAGTTCCCCGGTTTTTTCTGGACAGAATAGCAATCAGCCCCAGCATTTT
>14|TRBJ1-1|TRBV6-5|.|.
CASWGTRMNTEAFF
TGTGCCAGCTGGGGGACACGGATGAACACTGAAGCTTTCTTT
>16|TRBJ1-4|TRBV6-5|few|.
CASSYSSPGADEKLFF
TGTGCCAGCAGTTACTCCTCCCCGGGGGCCGATGAAAAACTGTTTTTT
>13|TRBJ2-1|TRBV24-1|.|.
CATSDSWTGEQFF
TGTGCCACCAGTGATAGCTGGACGGGTGAGCAGTTCTTC
>13|TRBJ2-2|TRBV7-7|.|.
CASSSGLPGELFF
TGTGCTAGCAGCTCGGGACTTCCCGGGGAGCTGTTTTTT
>15|TRBJ2-7|TRBV19|.|.
CASSIGGYGRYEQYF
TGTGCCAGTAGTATAGGAGGATACGGACGCTACGAGCAGTACTTC
>12|TRBJ1-3|TRBV28|.|.
CASSTTGNTIYF
TGTGCCAGCAGTACGACTGGAAACACCATATATTTT
>15|TRBJ2-7|TRBV19|.|TRBD1
CASSIDREGSYEQYF
TGTGCCAGTAGTATCGACAGGGAAGGTTCCTACGAGCAGTACTTC
>15|TRBJ1-5|TRBV4-1|.|.
CASSHRDKGNQPQHF
TGCGCCAGCAGCCACCGGGACAAGGGCAATCAGCCCCAGCATTTT
>16|TRBJ2-7|TRBV10-1|.|.
CASSETQGWALYEQYF
TGCGCCAGCAGTGAGACACAAGGGTGGGCCCTTTACGAGCAGTACTTC
>14|TRBJ1-2|TRBV19|.|.
CASSIGRGASGYTF
TGTGCCAGTAGTATAGGTCGGGGCGCCTCGGGCTACACCTTC
>13|TRBJ2-3|TRBV25-1|.|.
CASSRTVSDTQYF
TGTGCCAGCAGTCGAACAGTATCGGATACGCAGTATTTT
>15|TRBJ2-5|TRBV5-1|.|.
CASSSRLVSGETQYF
TGCGCCAGCAGCTCCCGACTAGTTTCGGGCGAGACCCAGTACTTC
>13|TRBJ2-1|TRBV11-2|.|.
CASSFGPYNEQFF
TGTGCCAGCAGCTTTGGGCCCTACAATGAGCAGTTCTTC
>17|TRBJ2-1|TRBV4-3|once|.
CASSQDHPGASYNEQFF
TGCGCCAGCAGCCAAGACCACCCGGGGGCCTCCTACAATGAGCAGTTCTTC
>15|TRBJ1-2|TRBV19|medium-sized|TRBD1
CASRQGQGGTYGYTF
TGTGCCAGTCGTCAAGGACAGGGAGGAACCTATGGCTACACCTTC
>17|TRBJ2-1|TRBV9|.|TRBD1
CASSSHRTGAGYNEQFF
TGTGCCAGCAGCTCGCACCGTACAGGGGCGGGCTACAATGAGCAGTTCTTC
>15|TRBJ1-1|TRBV4-3|.|TRBD1
CASSQQQGQNTEAFF
TGCGCCAGCAGCCAACAACAGGGACAGAATACTGAAGCTTTCTTT
>13|TRBJ2-7|TRBV7-2|once|.
CASSQRGSYEQYF
TGTGCCAGCAGCCAAAGGGGTTCCTACGAGCAGTACTTC
>17|TRBJ1-2|TRBV15|.|.
CATSRDGTELANYGYTF
TGTGCCACCAGCAGAGATGGAACGGAGTTAGCTAACTATGGCTACACCTTC
>15|TRBJ1-1|TRBV5-1|once|.
CASSLEGSSGTEAFF
TGCGCCAGCAGCCTGGAGGGCTCTTCGGGCACTGAAGCTTTCTTT
>17|TRBJ2-7|TRBV3-1/TRBV3-2|.|TRBD2
CASSQVFRSSGSYEQYF
TGTGCCAGCAGCCAAGTTTTTAGGTCTAGCGGTTCCTACGAGCAGTACTTC
>15|TRBJ1-6|TRBV9|.|.
CASSVVPEYNSPLHF
TGTGCCAGCAGCGTAGTTCCGGAGTATAATTCACCCCTCCACTTT
>14|TRBJ2-3|TRBV6-5|.|TRBD2
CASVPSGGRDTQYF
TGTGCCAGCGTCCCTAGCGGGGGGAGAGATACGCAGTATTTT
>12|TRBJ2-7|TRBV11-1|.|TRBD1
CASSRDSREQYF
TGTGCCAGCAGCAGGGACAGTCGGGAGCAGTACTTC
>15|TRBJ1-1|TRBV10-3|.|TRBD1
CAISESGQGNTEAFF
TGTGCCATCAGTGAGTCCGGACAGGGCAACACTGAAGCTTTCTTT
>13|TRBJ1-2|TRBV12-3/TRBV12-4|.|.
CASSSRVGGGYTF
TGTGCCAGCAGTTCCCGTGTAGGTGGTGGCTACACCTTC
>13|TRBJ2-5|TRBV7-3|once|.
CASSLTRDETQYF
TGTGCCAGCAGCTTAACCCGAGACGAGACCCAGTACTTC
>13|TRBJ1-2|TRBV25-1|.|.
CASSPTVSNGYTF
TGTGCCAGCAGTCCAACAGTGTCCAATGGCTACACCTTC
>12|TRBJ1-2|TRBV7-9|.|.
CASSPRGYGYTF
TGTGCCAGCAGCCCCCGGGGCTATGGCTACACCTTC
>16|TRBJ2-7|TRBV9|.|TRBD1
CASSVTGTASSYEQYF
TGTGCCAGCAGCGTTACCGGGACAGCCTCCTCCTACGAGCAGTACTTC
>19|TRBJ1-6|TRBV4-3|.|.
CASSQDVNSDSSYNSPLHF
TGCGCCAGCAGCCAAGATGTGAACAGCGATAGCTCCTATAATTCACCCCTCCACTTT
>14|TRBJ2-7|TRBV5-1|.|.
CASSLAAGNYEQYF
TGCGCCAGCAGCTTGGCGGCAGGAAACTACGAGCAGTACTTC